Listed here is a single T cell receptor (beta chain). The antigen remains undetermined. From germline, CDR1 is MGHRA and CDR2 YSYEKL. The V and J ends lost 4 bases and 4 bases, in that order; junction bases with no gene match: 7. The CDR3 consists of 16 residues. This entry is derived from a study of cytomegalovirus exposure and HLA in healthy donors. Study-level points and caveats: Previously analyzed data showed that most TCR beta V segments were productive at a frequency of about 87% or about 30%.

The study ran its PCR with 60 Vbeta and 13 Jbeta primers. Method: immunoSEQ multiplex PCR; TCRdb's copy keeps in-frame clones and lacks some. The data contain about 150,000 clones, over 60% of them singletons. The chain employs TRBV4-1 and TRBJ2-3, with 11 nucleotides matching TRBD1. Sequencing was carried out using PBMCs. This receptor was taken from a woman between 40 and 50 years old in good health and CMV-seronegative. CDR3 sequence (DNA): TGCGCCAGCAGCCCGCCCGGACAGGGGGCGTCAGATACGCAGTATTTT. Its protein is CASSPPGQGASDTQYF.